These T cell receptor beta chains were read from a single sample in a study of shared clonotypes between healthy human individuals. Clones were read by immunoSEQ multiplex PCR, and TCRdb kept only the in-frame ones, dropping some. In the table there are roughly 500,000 clones, 95% to 96% of which are singletons. The sequencing sample was made of naive CD4+ T cells sorted from blood. These TCRs come from a woman aged 30 to 39 in good health. CDR3s include the opening cysteine and the closing phenylalanine or tryptophan. Each record gives: clone size, J gene, D gene, V gene, CDR3 protein, CDR3 DNA. A D gene is named only where the DNA matches it firmly. Rows may omit the clone size; those that give it use once, few, many or a size class.

. | TRBJ2-7 | TRBD1 | TRBV11-2 | CASSLVGTGVYEQYF | TGTGCCAGCAGCTTAGTGGGGACAGGGGTCTACGAGCAGTACTTC
. | TRBJ2-5 | . | TRBV7-9 | CASSSDRGSAQETQYF | TGTGCCAGCAGCTCAGACAGAGGTAGCGCCCAAGAGACCCAGTACTTC
once | TRBJ2-7 | TRBD2 | TRBV6-1 | CASTDLAGPYEQYF | TGTGCCAGCACCGATTTAGCGGGCCCCTACGAGCAGTACTTC
. | TRBJ1-2 | . | TRBV19 | CASSIEGHGYGYTF | TGTGCCAGTAGTATCGAGGGACACGGCTATGGCTACACCTTC
. | TRBJ1-2 | . | TRBV4-1 | CASSQVSQVYGYTF | TGCGCCAGCAGCCAAGTAAGTCAAGTCTATGGCTACACCTTC
. | TRBJ2-7 | . | TRBV5-1 | CASRLDYTEQYF | TGCGCCAGCAGGTTGGACTACACCGAGCAGTACTTC
once | TRBJ2-3 | . | TRBV7-6 | CASSPLGASTDTQYF | TGTGCCAGCAGCCCCTTGGGAGCTAGCACAGATACGCAGTATTTT
. | TRBJ2-3 | . | TRBV28 | CASSLSTDTQYF | TGTGCCAGCAGTTTATCCACAGATACGCAGTATTTT
. | TRBJ2-5 | . | TRBV9 | CASSVLAGSQETQYF | TGTGCCAGCAGCGTATTGGCAGGGTCGCAAGAGACCCAGTACTTC
. | TRBJ1-1 | . | TRBV6-1 | CASSGLMNTEAFF | TGTGCCAGCAGCGGCCTAATGAACACTGAAGCTTTCTTT
once | TRBJ1-1 | TRBD1 | TRBV6-5 | CASSLQGVNTEAFF | TGTGCCAGCAGTCTACAGGGGGTGAACACTGAAGCTTTCTTT
. | TRBJ1-1 | . | TRBV6-1 | CASRKGGANSEAFF | TGTGCCAGCAGGAAAGGGGGGGCGAATTCTGAAGCTTTCTTT
. | TRBJ2-1 | . | TRBV4-1 | CASSQPRGGAQVGNEQFF | TGCGCCAGCAGCCAACCCCGGGGCGGGGCTCAGGTGGGCAATGAGCAGTTCTTC
. | TRBJ2-2 | TRBD2 | TRBV10-2 | CASSDGLAGELFF | TGCGCCAGCAGTGATGGACTAGCCGGGGAGCTGTTTTTT
. | TRBJ1-5 | . | TRBV5-1 | CASSLDYSNQPQHF | TGCGCCAGCAGCTTAGACTATAGCAATCAGCCCCAGCATTTT
once | TRBJ1-4 | TRBD1 | TRBV28 | CASRRQGGLEKLFF | TGTGCCAGCAGACGACAGGGGGGTCTAGAAAAACTGTTTTTT
. | TRBJ2-7 | TRBD2 | TRBV5-1 | CASSSYVAGGIPYEQYF | TGCGCCAGCAGCTCTTATGTAGCGGGAGGGATTCCCTACGAGCAGTACTTC
. | TRBJ2-5 | TRBD2 | TRBV18 | CASSPPAGVEETQYF | TGTGCCAGCTCACCACCAGCGGGAGTGGAAGAGACCCAGTACTTC
. | TRBJ2-1 | TRBD1 | TRBV5-1 | CASSLGTGLSYNEQFF | TGCGCCAGCAGCTTGGGGACAGGACTCTCCTACAATGAGCAGTTCTTC
. | TRBJ1-3 | TRBD1 | TRBV4-2 | CASSHRLPGGHSGNTIYF | TGTGCCAGCAGCCACCGGCTACCAGGGGGACACTCTGGAAACACCATATATTTT
. | TRBJ1-2 | . | TRBV9 | CASSPISTRNYGYTF | TGTGCCAGCAGCCCGATAAGTACGAGAAACTATGGCTACACCTTC
. | TRBJ1-5 | . | TRBV19 | CASSIDLIGPSIGNQPQHF | TGTGCCAGTAGTATAGATCTTATTGGCCCGTCGATCGGCAATCAGCCCCAGCATTTT
. | TRBJ2-5 | TRBD2 | TRBV5-8 | CASRWSSGLQETQYF | TGTGCCAGCAGGTGGTCTAGCGGGCTCCAAGAGACCCAGTACTTC
. | TRBJ2-2 | . | TRBV14 | CASSQLTGSTGELFF | TGTGCCAGCAGCCAACTCACAGGCTCCACCGGGGAGCTGTTTTTT
once | TRBJ2-7 | TRBD1 | TRBV28 | CASRRDRSDEQYF | TGTGCCAGCAGGCGGGACAGGTCAGACGAGCAGTACTTC
. | TRBJ2-4 | . | TRBV7-2 | CASSLQGTMVKNIQYF | TGTGCCAGCAGCTTACAGGGTACGATGGTCAAAAACATTCAGTACTTC
. | TRBJ2-3 | TRBD2 | TRBV7-3 | CASSPTSGRAAISTDTQYF | TGTGCCAGCAGCCCGACTAGCGGGAGGGCCGCTATATCCACAGATACGCAGTATTTT
. | TRBJ2-5 | . | TRBV28 | CASSPPHETQYF | TGTGCCAGCAGTCCCCCCCATGAGACCCAGTACTTC
. | TRBJ1-1 | . | TRBV5-4 | CASSLGGRGNTEAFF | TGTGCCAGCAGCTTGGGGGGGCGTGGGAACACTGAAGCTTTCTTT
once | TRBJ1-5 | TRBD1 | TRBV28 | CASSLTGGSNQPQHF | TGTGCCAGCAGTTTGACAGGGGGAAGCAATCAGCCCCAGCATTTT
. | TRBJ2-7 | . | TRBV15 | CATSRDMGISYEQYF | TGTGCCACCAGCAGAGATATGGGGATCTCCTACGAGCAGTACTTC
. | TRBJ1-1 | . | TRBV4-1 | CASSLPPAGYMGFAEAFF | TGCGCCAGCAGCCTACCACCAGCGGGGTATATGGGCTTCGCTGAAGCTTTCTTT
few | TRBJ2-7 | . | TRBV28 | CASSRYEQYF | TGTGCCAGCTCACGTTACGAGCAGTACTTC
. | TRBJ1-3 | . | TRBV6-1 | CASSRGAGNTIYF | TGTGCCAGCAGTAGGGGCGCTGGAAACACCATATATTTT